The entry below describes one T cell receptor beta chain. Its target is unknown. The authors incorporated unique molecular identifiers into the TCR beta cDNA libraries. T cells numbering about 0.9 to 10 million yielded cDNA molecules that totaled approximately 500,000. One entry per CDR3 protein, called by TCRdb with MiXCR from the PCR reads. The sample includes some 240,000 distinct CDR3 sequences, about 40% of them seen just once. The data belong to a study of post-analysis software for immune sequencing data. Regarding the study as a whole: Analysis by F measure revealed that same-batch samples clustered strongly together. Among about 5 TRBV segments more frequent in patients than controls were TRBV5-6, TRBV5-1 and TRBV20-1.

The germline CDR1 and CDR2 sequences are SGHRS and YFSETQ. This CDR3 comprises 12 residues. V usage is TRBV5-1 and J usage is TRBJ2-1; no clear D. The J call may be mistaken, given a closer DNA end match to TRBJ2-7. Sequencing was performed on blood. This clonotype was obtained from a girl aged 10-17 years with multiple sclerosis. As DNA, the CDR3 is TGCGCCAGCAGGGCCGATTACAATGAGCAGTACTTC. It codes for CASRADYNEQYF.